This is a list of T cell receptor beta chains from one sample in a study of T cells expressing NK-cell markers. TCRdb reprocessed the 5' RACE reads, keeping one entry per CDR3 protein, no DNA. The sample table sets out 120,000 to 150,000 distinct CDR3 sequences. Material for sequencing was blood T cells: a sorted CD56 or NKG2C T cell subset, CD4+ or CD8+ T cells, or bulk PBMC T cells (not recorded which). These receptors were collected from a man aged 18 to 35 in good health. CDR3s include the opening cysteine and the closing phenylalanine or tryptophan.

CDR3 length: 14; J gene: TRBJ1-1; V gene: TRBV12-3/TRBV12-4; CDR3 protein: CASSFPGFGTEAFF
CDR3 length: 15; J gene: TRBJ2-1; V gene: TRBV4-2; CDR3 protein: CASSQTRTPYNEQFF
CDR3 length: 15; J gene: TRBJ2-5; V gene: TRBV27; CDR3 protein: CASSLSVSHQETQYF
CDR3 length: 11; J gene: TRBJ2-1; V gene: TRBV5-1; CDR3 protein: CASSLHDEQFF
CDR3 length: 14; J gene: TRBJ2-7; V gene: TRBV4-3; CDR3 protein: CASSQDSGPGEQYF
CDR3 length: 14; J gene: TRBJ2-3; V gene: TRBV24-1; CDR3 protein: CATSEGVTGSAQYF
CDR3 length: 15; J gene: TRBJ2-5; V gene: TRBV29-1; CDR3 protein: CSVGRTGEYQETQYF
CDR3 length: 16; J gene: TRBJ2-7; V gene: TRBV28; CDR3 protein: CASSVHRVAGLNEQYF
CDR3 length: 15; J gene: TRBJ2-1; V gene: TRBV6-1; CDR3 protein: CASRGLAGVGDEQFF
CDR3 length: 13; J gene: TRBJ2-1; V gene: TRBV14; CDR3 protein: CASSQTGSGEQFF
CDR3 length: 13; J gene: TRBJ2-7; V gene: TRBV20-1; CDR3 protein: CSARVGTVYEQYF
CDR3 length: 18; J gene: TRBJ2-1; V gene: TRBV20-1; CDR3 protein: CSARIRDFAGYSYNEQFF
CDR3 length: 13; J gene: TRBJ2-3; V gene: TRBV7-7; CDR3 protein: CASSPPGISTQYF
CDR3 length: 14; J gene: TRBJ2-1; V gene: TRBV6-5; CDR3 protein: CASSSGNSYNEQFF
CDR3 length: 15; J gene: TRBJ2-5; V gene: TRBV5-1; CDR3 protein: CASRVLASDGETQYF
CDR3 length: 13; J gene: TRBJ2-3; V gene: TRBV5-6; CDR3 protein: CASSWAQGDTQYF
CDR3 length: 15; J gene: TRBJ2-2; V gene: TRBV12-5; CDR3 protein: CAKNRDRGHTGELFF
CDR3 length: 12; J gene: TRBJ1-2; V gene: TRBV12-3/TRBV12-4; CDR3 protein: CASSPGWYGYTF
CDR3 length: 15; J gene: TRBJ1-4; V gene: TRBV4-3; CDR3 protein: CASSQDIQGGEKLFF
CDR3 length: 15; J gene: TRBJ2-7; V gene: TRBV28; CDR3 protein: CASSDPRGGTYEQYF
CDR3 length: 15; J gene: TRBJ1-1; V gene: TRBV5-4; CDR3 protein: CASSLETAMNTEAFF
CDR3 length: 15; J gene: TRBJ2-1; V gene: TRBV5-1; CDR3 protein: CASSSDLSPSNEQFF
CDR3 length: 16; J gene: TRBJ2-5; V gene: TRBV20-1; CDR3 protein: CSARELAGGTQETQYF
CDR3 length: 14; J gene: TRBJ2-5; V gene: TRBV12-3/TRBV12-4; CDR3 protein: CASSAPEIQETQYF
CDR3 length: 15; J gene: TRBJ2-2; V gene: TRBV7-8; CDR3 protein: CASSLVFGGGGELFF
CDR3 length: 17; J gene: TRBJ2-5; V gene: TRBV6-2/TRBV6-3; CDR3 protein: CASSYTENRGQPETQYF
CDR3 length: 18; J gene: TRBJ2-3; V gene: TRBV11-1; CDR3 protein: CASSLAGSGRAGGDTQYF
CDR3 length: 14; J gene: TRBJ2-3; V gene: TRBV5-6; CDR3 protein: CASSLPRGGDTQYF
CDR3 length: 14; J gene: TRBJ2-7; V gene: TRBV7-3; CDR3 protein: CASSSGQGPYEQYF
CDR3 length: 15; J gene: TRBJ1-3; V gene: TRBV29-1; CDR3 protein: CSVADTGALGYTIYF
CDR3 length: 13; J gene: TRBJ2-7; V gene: TRBV19; CDR3 protein: CASSSRDRYEQYF
CDR3 length: 14; J gene: TRBJ1-2; V gene: TRBV20-1; CDR3 protein: CSARVGSQVDGYTF
CDR3 length: 15; J gene: TRBJ2-7; V gene: TRBV12-3/TRBV12-4; CDR3 protein: CASSLTSGTPGEQYF
CDR3 length: 16; J gene: TRBJ2-1; V gene: TRBV10-3; CDR3 protein: CAISSLSGSSYNEQFF
CDR3 length: 11; J gene: TRBJ2-1; V gene: TRBV3-1; CDR3 protein: CASRNLDEQFF
CDR3 length: 14; J gene: TRBJ1-2; V gene: TRBV29-1; CDR3 protein: CSVEVKGGSYGYTF
CDR3 length: 12; J gene: TRBJ2-5; V gene: TRBV29-1; CDR3 protein: CSAWDTRETQYF
CDR3 length: 13; J gene: TRBJ1-5; V gene: TRBV12-3/TRBV12-4; CDR3 protein: CASSLGGFQPQHF
CDR3 length: 14; J gene: TRBJ2-1; V gene: TRBV19; CDR3 protein: CASSHDRQYNEQFF
CDR3 length: 12; J gene: TRBJ1-1; V gene: TRBV12-3/TRBV12-4; CDR3 protein: CASSPDRVDAFF
CDR3 length: 15; J gene: TRBJ2-4; V gene: TRBV6-1; CDR3 protein: CASSELRLAKNIQYF
CDR3 length: 15; J gene: TRBJ1-1; V gene: TRBV2; CDR3 protein: CASRPIEGRGNEAFF
CDR3 length: 14; J gene: TRBJ2-1; V gene: TRBV29-1; CDR3 protein: CSVVGAQGDDEQFF
CDR3 length: 15; J gene: TRBJ1-1; V gene: TRBV7-9; CDR3 protein: CASSPGQAGDTEAFF
CDR3 length: 15; J gene: TRBJ2-2; V gene: TRBV2; CDR3 protein: CASSGGGGNTGELFF